A selection of T cell receptor beta chains follows, all from one sample in a study of cytomegalovirus exposure and HLA in healthy donors. The method was immunoSEQ multiplex PCR; TCRdb's version includes in-frame clones alone and lacks a portion of them. Counted here are about 160,000 clones, over 60% occurring once; the ten biggest clones make up around 3.3%. The source material was PBMCs. These receptors originate from a woman in her thirties or forties in good health and CMV-seronegative. The CDR3 runs from the conserved cysteine through the conserved F or W. D genes are given only for firm matches. The size entry is marked missing in some rows and otherwise reads once, few, many or a size class.

clone_size j_call v_call d_call cdr3_nt cdr3_aa
- TRBJ1-5 TRBV2 - TGTGCCAGCAGCCTAAGGACAGCTTGGAATCAGCCCCAGCATTTT CASSLRTAWNQPQHF
- TRBJ2-7 TRBV5-1 TRBD1 TGCGCCAGCAGCCGTGGACAGGATTCCTACGAGCAGTACTTC CASSRGQDSYEQYF
- TRBJ1-2 TRBV25-1 TRBD1 TGTGCCAGCAGTGTAGGGGGCAATGGCTACACCTTC CASSVGGNGYTF
- TRBJ2-7 TRBV2 - TGTGCCGGGGAGAGACTCCGGGACTACGAGCAGTACTTC CAGERLRDYEQYF
- TRBJ2-5 TRBV4-1 TRBD2 TGCGCCAGCAGCCAAGATAGGTTCCTAGCGGGCGAAGAGACCCAGTACTTC CASSQDRFLAGEETQYF
- TRBJ2-3 TRBV5-1 TRBD2 TGCGCCAGCAGCTTGAGATCGAGCGGGGGCAGAGGTAGCACAGATACGCAGTATTTT CASSLRSSGGRGSTDTQYF
- TRBJ2-3 TRBV7-6 - TGTGCCAGCAGCTTAGATGGGGGGATCACAGATACGCAGTATTTT CASSLDGGITDTQYF
- TRBJ2-3 TRBV10-2 - TGCGCGAGCGGGCGGGGTCCTAGCACAGATACGCAGTATTTT CASGRGPSTDTQYF
few TRBJ2-2 TRBV10-1 - TGCGCCAGCAGTGAGTCGACTTACACCGGGGAGCTGTTTTTT CASSESTYTGELFF
- TRBJ2-3 TRBV7-7 TRBD2 TGTGCCAGCAGCCACCCTAGCGGGGGGGCTATACATCTCACAGATACGCAGTATTTT CASSHPSGGAIHLTDTQYF
- TRBJ2-3 TRBV5-3 - TGTGCCAGAAGCTTACGAGTGATTACTAGCACAGATACGCAGTATTTT CARSLRVITSTDTQYF
- TRBJ2-5 TRBV5-1 TRBD2 TGCGCCAGCAGGGAGGAGACTAGCGGGGGATTCTGGGAGACCCAGTACTTC CASREETSGGFWETQYF
- TRBJ2-1 TRBV7-3 - TGTGCCAGCAGCTTAAGGGGGGGCGAAGCCTACAATGAGCAGTTCTTC CASSLRGGEAYNEQFF
- TRBJ2-1 TRBV5-4 TRBD2 TGTGCCAGCAGCTTAGGAGCGGGGGGGAGCGGAGTTGAGCAGTTCTTC CASSLGAGGSGVEQFF
once TRBJ1-1 TRBV6-5 - TGTGCCAGCAGTCAGCTGGTCCACCGGGGCACTGAAGCTTTCTTT CASSQLVHRGTEAFF
- TRBJ2-3 TRBV28 TRBD2 TGTGCCAGCAGTTTATGGACCGGGGGGAGAGTGTATTTT CASSLWTGGRVYF
few TRBJ2-7 TRBV7-9 - TGTGCCAGCAGCCCTGACATCGCTTCCTACGAGCAGTACTTC CASSPDIASYEQYF
few TRBJ1-1 TRBV5-1 - TGCGCCAGCAGCTCGCGTGGCCCGACGGGGAGGAACACTGAAGCTTTCTTT CASSSRGPTGRNTEAFF
- TRBJ2-1 TRBV5-1 TRBD1 TGCGCCAGCAGCTTCGGGGACAGCCGAGATAATGAGCAGTTCTTC CASSFGDSRDNEQFF
- TRBJ2-5 TRBV15 TRBD2 TGTGCCACCAGCAGAGATTTGGCGGGGGTTCAAGAGACCCAGTACTTC CATSRDLAGVQETQYF
- TRBJ1-1 TRBV5-1 - TGCGCCAGCAGCTTTGCGGGTCAGGTCACTGAAGCTTTCTTT CASSFAGQVTEAFF
- TRBJ2-5 TRBV7-9 TRBD2 TGTGCCAGCAGCTTTTCGTCGGTGACTAGCGGGGGCGCCAAGACCCAGTACTTC CASSFSSVTSGGAKTQYF